The sequence of this TCR beta chain was determined in a study of regulatory T cells in long-lasting Graves disease. The germline CDR1 and CDR2 sequences are MNHEY and SVGEGT. The CDR3 extends over 13 amino acids. V shed 6 bases and J shed 6 bases, with 11 bases lying between them. With iRepertoire HTBI primers and Arm-PCR of CDR3 regions, TCR beta libraries were built. TCRdb redid the calling of the multiplex PCR reads with MiXCR, one entry per CDR3 protein. This sample has fewer than 650,000 distinct CDR3 sequences, with around 17% found just once. Many counts were recorded for this clonotype. Time point denoted: newly diagnosed GD, antithyroid drugs for less than 3 months. RNA from PBMCs was the source of the TCR library. This sample was shared with a second study, whose subject was T cells in Graves' hyperthyroidism and ophthalmopathy.

The sample consisted of peripheral blood mononuclear cells (PBMCs), taken at new diagnosis, from a patient treated with antithyroid drugs. The sequence derives from a woman aged 25 to 39 with Graves disease. This chain uses TRBV6-2 or TRBV6-3 with TRBJ2-2; D is unresolved. The CDR3 region has the DNA TGTGCCAGCAGAGTGGAAGGAGCCGGGGAGCTGTTTTTT. Protein: CASRVEGAGELFF.